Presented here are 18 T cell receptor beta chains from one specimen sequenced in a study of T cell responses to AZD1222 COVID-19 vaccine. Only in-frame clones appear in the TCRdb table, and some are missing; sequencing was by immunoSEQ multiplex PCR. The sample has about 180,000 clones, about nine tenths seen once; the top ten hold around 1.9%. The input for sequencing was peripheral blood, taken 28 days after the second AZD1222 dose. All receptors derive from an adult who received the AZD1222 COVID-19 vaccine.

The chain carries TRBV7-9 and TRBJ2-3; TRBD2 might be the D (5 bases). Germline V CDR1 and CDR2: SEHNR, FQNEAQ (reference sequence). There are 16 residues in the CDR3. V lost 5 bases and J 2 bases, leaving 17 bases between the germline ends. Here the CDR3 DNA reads TGTGCCAGCAGCCCCCTCGCGGGCGACGACACAGATACGCAGTATTTT. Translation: CASSPLAGDDTDTQYF.

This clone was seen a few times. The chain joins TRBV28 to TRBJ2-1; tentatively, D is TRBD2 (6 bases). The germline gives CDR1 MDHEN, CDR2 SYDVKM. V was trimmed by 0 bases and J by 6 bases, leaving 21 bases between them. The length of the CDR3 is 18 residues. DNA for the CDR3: TGTGCCAGCAGTTTATGGTTCGCGGGGTCCCTCCTCCCCAATGAGCAGTTCTTC. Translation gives CASSLWFAGSLLPNEQFF.

The DNA of the CDR3 is TGCGCCAGCAGCCAGAACCCCGCCCCCTCTAATGAAAAACTGTTTTTT. Translating it yields CASSQNPAPSNEKLFF. V is TRBV4-1 and J is TRBJ1-4; the D is unclear. V dropped 3 bases and J dropped 3 bases, with 14 bases sitting between them. Per germline, CDR1 MGHRA and CDR2 YSYEKL. The CDR3 covers 16 residues.

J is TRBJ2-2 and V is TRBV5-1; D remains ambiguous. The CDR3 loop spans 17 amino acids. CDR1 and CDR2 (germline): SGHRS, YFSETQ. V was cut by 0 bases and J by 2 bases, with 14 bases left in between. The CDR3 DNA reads TGCGCCAGCAGCTTGGTTCGGGCGGCGACAAACACCGGGGAGCTGTTTTTT. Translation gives CASSLVRAATNTGELFF.

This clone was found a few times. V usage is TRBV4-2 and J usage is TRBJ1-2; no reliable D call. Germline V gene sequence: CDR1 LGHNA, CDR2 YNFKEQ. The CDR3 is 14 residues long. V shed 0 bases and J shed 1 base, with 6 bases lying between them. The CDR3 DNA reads TGTGCCAGCAGCCAAGAAGGGCATAACTATGGCTACACCTTC. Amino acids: CASSQEGHNYGYTF.

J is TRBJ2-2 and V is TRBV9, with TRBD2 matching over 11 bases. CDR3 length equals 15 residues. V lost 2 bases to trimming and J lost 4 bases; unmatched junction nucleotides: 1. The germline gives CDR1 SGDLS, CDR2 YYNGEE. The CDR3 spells CASSVSGRATGELFF. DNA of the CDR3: TGTGCCAGCAGCGTTAGCGGGAGGGCCACCGGGGAGCTGTTTTTT.

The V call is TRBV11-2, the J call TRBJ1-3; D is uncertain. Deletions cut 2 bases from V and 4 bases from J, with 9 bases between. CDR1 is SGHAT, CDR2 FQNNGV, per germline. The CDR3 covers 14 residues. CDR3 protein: CASSLNVAGNTIYF. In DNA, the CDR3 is TGTGCCAGCAGCTTAAATGTAGCCGGAAACACCATATATTTT.

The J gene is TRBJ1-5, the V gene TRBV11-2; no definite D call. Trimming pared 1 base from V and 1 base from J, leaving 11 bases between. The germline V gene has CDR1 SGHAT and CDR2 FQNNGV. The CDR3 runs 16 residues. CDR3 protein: CASSLGGVGSNQPQHF. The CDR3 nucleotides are TGTGCCAGCAGCTTAGGCGGGGTCGGGAGCAATCAGCCCCAGCATTTT.

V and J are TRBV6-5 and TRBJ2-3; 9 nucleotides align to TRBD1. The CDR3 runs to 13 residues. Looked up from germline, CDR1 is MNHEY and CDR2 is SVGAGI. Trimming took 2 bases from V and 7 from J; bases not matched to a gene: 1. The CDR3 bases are TGTGCCAGCAGTTACGGACAGGGGTATACGCAGTATTTT. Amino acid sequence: CASSYGQGYTQYF.

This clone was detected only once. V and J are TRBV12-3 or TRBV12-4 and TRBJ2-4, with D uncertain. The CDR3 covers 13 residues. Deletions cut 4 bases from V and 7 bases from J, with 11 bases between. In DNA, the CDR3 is TGTGCCAGCAGTTCGGGTGGGATGAACATTCAGTACTTC. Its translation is CASSSGGMNIQYF.

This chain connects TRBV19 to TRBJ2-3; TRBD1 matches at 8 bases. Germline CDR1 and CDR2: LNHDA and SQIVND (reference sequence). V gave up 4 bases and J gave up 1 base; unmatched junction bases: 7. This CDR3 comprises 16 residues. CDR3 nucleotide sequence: TGTGCCAGTAGTACTCCGAGGGGACAGGGCACAGATACGCAGTATTTT. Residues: CASSTPRGQGTDTQYF.

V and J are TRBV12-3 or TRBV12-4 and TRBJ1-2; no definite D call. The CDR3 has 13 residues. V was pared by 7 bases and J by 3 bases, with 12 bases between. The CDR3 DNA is TGTGCCAGCAATGGGGTTTTGGACTATGGCTACACCTTC. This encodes CASNGVLDYGYTF.

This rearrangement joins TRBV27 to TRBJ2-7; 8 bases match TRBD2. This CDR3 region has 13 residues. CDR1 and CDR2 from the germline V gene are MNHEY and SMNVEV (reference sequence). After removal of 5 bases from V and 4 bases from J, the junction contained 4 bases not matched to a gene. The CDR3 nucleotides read TGTGCCAGCAGTACGGGGGGGAGATACGAGCAGTACTTC. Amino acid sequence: CASSTGGRYEQYF.

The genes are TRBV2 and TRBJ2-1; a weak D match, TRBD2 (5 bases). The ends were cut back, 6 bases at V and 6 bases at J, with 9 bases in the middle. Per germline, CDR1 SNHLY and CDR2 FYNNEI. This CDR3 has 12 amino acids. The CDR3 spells CASREDPNEQFF. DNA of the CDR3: TGTGCCAGCAGGGAGGATCCCAATGAGCAGTTCTTC.

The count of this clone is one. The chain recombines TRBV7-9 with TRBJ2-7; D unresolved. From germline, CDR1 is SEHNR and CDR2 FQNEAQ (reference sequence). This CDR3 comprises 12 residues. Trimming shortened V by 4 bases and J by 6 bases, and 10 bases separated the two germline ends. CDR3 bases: TGTGCCAGCAGCTACACAGAAGGCGAGCAGTACTTC. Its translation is CASSYTEGEQYF.

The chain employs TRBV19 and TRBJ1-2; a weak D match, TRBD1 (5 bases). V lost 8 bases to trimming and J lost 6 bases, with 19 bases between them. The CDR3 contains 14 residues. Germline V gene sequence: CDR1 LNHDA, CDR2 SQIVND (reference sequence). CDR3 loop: CASSGTYQPDGYTF. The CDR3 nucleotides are TGTGCCAGTTCCGGGACCTACCAACCGGATGGCTACACCTTC.

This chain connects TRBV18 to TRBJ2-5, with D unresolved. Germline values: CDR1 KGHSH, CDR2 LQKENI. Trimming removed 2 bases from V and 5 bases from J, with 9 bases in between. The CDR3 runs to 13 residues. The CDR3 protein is CASSPRIHETQYF. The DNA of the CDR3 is TGTGCCAGCTCACCAAGAATACATGAGACCCAGTACTTC.

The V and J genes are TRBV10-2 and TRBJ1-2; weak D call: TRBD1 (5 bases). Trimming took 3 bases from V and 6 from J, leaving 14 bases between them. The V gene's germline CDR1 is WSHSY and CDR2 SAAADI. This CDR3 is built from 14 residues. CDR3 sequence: CASSDSQGTDGYTF. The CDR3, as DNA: TGCGCCAGCAGTGATTCGCAAGGGACGGATGGCTACACCTTC.